This TCR beta chain is drawn from a study of CD8+CD57+ T cells in acquired aplastic anemia. Study at large: Recorded DNA amounts for sorted CD4+ and CD8+ cells had an average of 3.2 ug.

A remark on this clonotype: The antigen is not known.

Study observations and caveats: Patients showed no significant difference from controls in CD8+ Simpson's diversity.

CDR1 is SQVTM and CDR2 is ANQGSEA in the germline V gene. The CDR3 totals 13 residues. The trim removed 6 bases at V and 3 bases at J, leaving 6 bases unmatched. In patients chosen for sequencing, flow cytometry had shown CD8+CD57+ cell expansion. CDR3 and TCR beta VDJ profiling relied on a genomic DNA template. TCRdb called the reads again in MiXCR, with one record for every CDR3 protein. The sample includes hundreds of thousands of distinct CDR3 sequences, approximately 32% of them seen just once. The receptor comes from a human donor with aplastic anemia. Sequencing was performed on sorted CD4+, CD8+, or CD8+CD57+ T cells (not recorded which) from PBMCs. The rearrangement uses TRBV29-1 and TRBJ2-7, with TRBD1 matching over 9 bases. The CDR3 region has the DNA TGCAGCGTGAGGACAGGGGAAGGCTACGAGCAGTACTTC. As protein: CSVRTGEGYEQYF.